Sequencing of this TCR beta chain was carried out in a study of cytomegalovirus exposure and HLA in healthy donors. Broader study findings: The Asian-associated ancestry cluster reportedly had fewer N-insertions than the approximately 700-donor mean in a later analysis. By a later analysis, the bulk of CMV-associated TCR beta chains appeared HLA-restricted. One variant, a missense change in DCLRE1C, was linked in a later analysis to TCR beta V- and J-gene trimming. Most TCR beta V segments were productive about 87% or about 30% of the time in an earlier analysis.

This CDR3 has 15 residues. CDR1 is MNHNS, CDR2 SASEGT, per germline. Trimming left V 2 bases short and J 6 bases short, with 14 bases between. The PCR had 60 Vbeta and 13 Jbeta primers. TCRdb keeps only in-frame clones here, not all; method: immunoSEQ multiplex PCR. The repertoire holds 120,000 or so clones, under 80% seen once, with under 5% in the top ten. In its sample, this clone was seen a few times. The antigen is unknown. The chain carries TRBV6-1 and TRBJ2-1, with D perhaps TRBD1 (6 bases). This TCR was sampled from a man aged 35-49 years in good health and CMV-seropositive. Sequencing was done on a sample of PBMCs. CDR3 sequence (DNA): TGTGCCAGCAGTGAACTACAGGGCGGAGGCAATGAGCAGTTCTTC. It specifies CASSELQGGGNEQFF.